A single sample gave rise to the 22 T cell receptor beta chains below, sequenced in a study of OX40 agonist ivuxolimab in advanced cancers. Profiling relied on immunoSEQ multiplex PCR, and the TCRdb table lists in-frame clones only, not all of them. The sample shows about 67,000 clones, approximately 90% of them seen only once. The sample consisted of CD4+ or CD8+ T cells sorted from blood, taken in a trial of the OX40 agonist ivuxolimab. These receptors originate from an adult with an advanced solid tumor such as melanoma, head and neck, liver or kidney cancer.

This rearrangement joins TRBV6-5 to TRBJ1-2; no reliable D call. The V end lost 5 bases, the J end lost 1 base, and 14 bases lay between the germline ends. From germline, CDR1 is MNHEY and CDR2 SVGAGI. The CDR3 covers 15 residues. CDR3 loop: CASSKTRLINYGYTF. DNA for the CDR3: TGTGCCAGCAGTAAGACCCGACTCATTAACTATGGCTACACCTTC.

The J gene is TRBJ1-1, the V gene TRBV19; TRBD1 is a possible D gene (6 bases). The ends were cut back, 3 bases at V and 6 bases at J, with 11 bases in the middle. The CDR3 sequence is 13 residues long. Germline V gene lookup returns CDR1 LNHDA and CDR2 SQIVND (reference sequence). CDR3 in DNA: TGTGCCAGTAGTATGTCGAGGGGGGCTGAAGCTTTCTTT. This translates into CASSMSRGAEAFF.

This CDR3 reads CASLSGGGYLDTQYF. The CDR3 DNA follows: TGTGCCAGCTTATCCGGTGGAGGGTATCTAGATACGCAGTATTTT. V usage is TRBV2 and J usage is TRBJ2-3; possibly TRBD2 for D (6 bases). The germline CDR1 and CDR2 sequences are SNHLY and FYNNEI. This CDR3 region has 15 residues. Trimming removed 8 bases at V and 5 bases at J, with 20 bases between.

In nucleotides, the CDR3 is TGTGCCAGCAGCTGGACAGCGAACACCGGGGAGCTGTTTTTT. Protein sequence: CASSWTANTGELFF. This chain joins TRBV11-2 and TRBJ2-2, with D perhaps TRBD1 (6 bases). Trimming took off 4 bases at V and 0 bases at J, with 6 bases between the two ends. The CDR3 has 14 amino acids. Germline V gene sequence: CDR1 SGHAT, CDR2 FQNNGV.

This clone was seen just once. V is TRBV5-1 and J is TRBJ2-5; a weak D match, TRBD2 (5 bases). Trimming removed 2 bases from V and 2 bases from J, with 25 bases in between. Germline assignment: CDR1 SGHRS and CDR2 YFSETQ. This CDR3 has 19 amino acids. The CDR3 is CASSFPAPGIGLRQETQYF. The DNA for the CDR3 is TGCGCCAGCAGCTTTCCCGCCCCTGGGATAGGACTGAGACAAGAGACCCAGTACTTC.

This clone appeared a single time. The rearrangement uses TRBV28 and TRBJ2-7; TRBD1 agrees at 9 bases. V dropped 4 bases and J dropped 3; count of bases not matched to a gene: 4. The CDR3 consists of 14 residues. Germline V gene data show CDR1 as MDHEN and CDR2 as SYDVKM. The DNA of the CDR3 is TGTGCCAGCAGTTCGCCGGGACAGGGCTACGAGCAGTACTTC. Protein sequence: CASSSPGQGYEQYF.

The chain has TRBV2 and TRBJ2-2; TRBD2 aligns across 8 bases. J gave up 6 bases and V 0 bases, and 3 bases lay outside the gene matches. Looked up from germline, CDR1 is SNHLY and CDR2 is FYNNEI. The CDR3 length is 15 residues. The CDR3 spells CASSEALAGSGELFF. Written as DNA, the CDR3 is TGTGCCAGCAGTGAAGCCCTAGCGGGTTCCGGGGAGCTGTTTTTT.

This clone showed up just a few times. The junction departs from germline at one end; a sequencing error may be responsible. This rearrangement joins TRBV7-2 to TRBJ2-7, with 12 bases aligning to TRBD2. The CDR3 contains 15 residues. CDR1 and CDR2 from the germline V gene are SGHTA and FQGNSA. CDR3 region: CASSLAGGREYEQYF. The CDR3 region has the DNA TGTGCCAGCAGCCTAGCGGGAGGGCGAGAGTACGAGCAGTACTTC.

The chain is built from TRBV29-1 and TRBJ2-2, with D perhaps matching TRBD1 (6 bases). Per the germline V gene, CDR1 is SQVTM and CDR2 is ANQGSEA. The CDR3 loop spans 14 amino acids. V shed 7 bases and J shed 0 bases, with 12 bases lying between them. The CDR3 is CSGRDNPNTGELFF. CDR3 in DNA: TGCAGCGGTCGGGACAACCCGAACACCGGGGAGCTGTTTTTT.

V is TRBV6-5 and J is TRBJ1-3; the D is unclear. This CDR3 contains 14 residues. Germline assignment: CDR1 MNHEY and CDR2 SVGAGI. Trimming cost V 5 bases and J 5 bases, with 13 bases left between them. CDR3 in amino acids: CASSRPGERNTIYF. CDR3 sequence (DNA): TGTGCCAGCAGTCGCCCCGGGGAAAGAAACACCATATATTTT.

The chain joins TRBV6-5 to TRBJ2-5; TRBD1 is a possible D gene (5 bases). The germline CDR1 and CDR2 sequences are MNHEY and SVGAGI. The V and J ends lost 5 bases and 5 bases respectively, with 12 bases between them. The CDR3 spans 13 residues. The CDR3 DNA is TGTGCCAGCAGTAGGGGAAATCCGGAGACCCAGTACTTC. Protein: CASSRGNPETQYF.

This chain connects TRBV19 to TRBJ1-4; weak D call: TRBD1 (6 bases). The ends were cut back, 3 bases at V and 8 bases at J, with 13 bases in the middle. The CDR3 loop spans 14 amino acids. CDR1 LNHDA and CDR2 SQIVND come from the germline V gene (reference sequence). CDR3 DNA sequence: TGTGCCAGTAGTATGACGGGGGCGTCCGAAAAACTGTTTTTT. As protein: CASSMTGASEKLFF.

This chain links TRBV19 with TRBJ2-7; a weak D match, TRBD2 (6 bases). The CDR3 spans 14 residues. Trimming took 5 bases from V and 10 from J, leaving 21 bases between them. CDR1 and CDR2 (germline): LNHDA, SQIVND (reference sequence). The CDR3 protein is CASSPSTGGPYQYF. The DNA of the CDR3 is TGTGCCAGTAGTCCTAGCACAGGAGGGCCTTACCAGTACTTC.

The chain employs TRBV11-2 and TRBJ1-5, with D possibly matching TRBD1 (6 bases). Trimming shortened V by 6 bases and J by 7 bases, and 25 bases separated the two germline ends. The CDR3 totals 17 residues. Germline V gene data show CDR1 as SGHAT and CDR2 as FQNNGV. CDR3 amino acids: CASSSGAWGARDQPQHF. DNA of the CDR3: TGTGCCAGCAGTTCAGGGGCGTGGGGGGCGCGGGACCAGCCCCAGCATTTT. Together with reference TRBV11-2 and TRBJ1-5, the CDR3 gives the full variable domain: EAGVAQSPRYKIIEKRQSVAFWCNPISGHATLYWYQQILGQGPKLLIQFQNNGVVDDSQLPKDRFSAERLKGVDSTLKIQPAKLEDSAVYLCASSSGAWGARDQPQHFGDGTRLSIL.

This rearrangement joins TRBV15 to TRBJ2-5; TRBD1 is a possible D gene (5 bases). Germline values: CDR1 LNHNV, CDR2 YYDKDF (reference sequence). Trimming stripped 1 base from V and 1 base from J, with 7 bases between. CDR3 length: 14 amino acids. DNA of the CDR3: TGTGCCACCAGCAGAGTGGACACCCAAGAGACCCAGTACTTC. Protein sequence: CATSRVDTQETQYF.

The table lists this clone with a few counts. The chain employs TRBV7-9 and TRBJ1-5; 7 bases align to TRBD1. The CDR3 is made up of 15 amino acids. Looked up from germline, CDR1 is SEHNR and CDR2 is FQNEAQ (reference sequence). Trimming took 6 bases from V and 0 from J; bases not matched to a gene: 5. CDR3 bases: TGTGCCAGCAGTAACGGACAGGCTAGCAATCAGCCCCAGCATTTT. It is translated as CASSNGQASNQPQHF.

The chain links TRBV19 to TRBJ1-3; 7 nucleotides agree with TRBD1. The trim removed 6 bases at V and 0 bases at J, leaving 8 bases unmatched. Germline V gives CDR1 LNHDA, CDR2 SQIVND (reference sequence). The CDR3 runs 16 residues. The CDR3 coding sequence is TGTGCCAGTAGCCGACAGGGAGGTCTCTCTGGAAACACCATATATTTT. Its translation is CASSRQGGLSGNTIYF.

The chain is built from TRBV29-1 and TRBJ2-7; 8 bases are shared with TRBD1. The ends lost 6 bases at V and 4 bases at J; junction bases unmatched: 11. In germline, CDR1 is SQVTM, CDR2 ANQGSEA. The CDR3 is made up of 14 amino acids. CDR3 region: CSVEGQAPLYEQYF. The CDR3, as DNA: TGCAGCGTAGAGGGACAGGCCCCTCTTTACGAGCAGTACTTC.

This sequence joins TRBV28 and TRBJ2-2; TRBD2 agrees at 7 bases. Looked up from germline, CDR1 is MDHEN and CDR2 is SYDVKM. The CDR3 is 16 amino acids. Unmatched junction bases numbered 5, after V lost 2 bases and J lost 2 bases. In DNA form, the CDR3 reads TGTGCCAGCAGTTTACTCGGACTAGTCAACACCGGGGAGCTGTTTTTT. Amino acids: CASSLLGLVNTGELFF.

DNA of the CDR3: TGTGCCAGCAGCGAGACAGGGTTCTATGGCTACACCTTC. Residues: CASSETGFYGYTF. The rearrangement joins TRBV9 to TRBJ1-2, with TRBD1 matching 7 bases. Unmatched junction bases numbered 3, after V lost 3 bases and J lost 4 bases. CDR1 SGDLS and CDR2 YYNGEE come from the germline V gene. This CDR3 spans 13 amino acids.

The rearrangement links TRBV19 to TRBJ2-3; no firm D call. The V and J ends lost 1 base and 3 bases respectively, with 5 bases between them. CDR1 and CDR2 from the germline V gene are LNHDA and SQIVND (reference sequence). The CDR3 loop spans 13 amino acids. CDR3 in amino acids: CASSIAQTDTQYF. The CDR3 DNA reads TGTGCCAGTAGTATAGCCCAGACAGATACGCAGTATTTT. The variable domain in full, with the rest retrieved from reference TRBV19 and TRBJ2-3, is DGGITQSPKYLFRKEGQNVTLSCEQNLNHDAMYWYRQDPGQGLRLIYYSQIVNDFQKGDIAEGYSVSREKKESFPLTVTSAQKNPTAFYLCASSIAQTDTQYFGPGTRLTVL.

The chain employs TRBV28 and TRBJ2-3; D uncertain. This CDR3 contains 16 residues. The V and J ends lost 3 bases and 5 bases respectively, with 18 bases between them. Per germline, CDR1 MDHEN and CDR2 SYDVKM. CDR3: CASSLKGFPPQDTQYF. CDR3 nucleotides: TGTGCCAGCAGTTTGAAAGGTTTCCCCCCACAAGATACGCAGTATTTT.